A selection of T cell receptor beta chains follows, all from one sample in a study of control samples from healthy donors and cancer patients. Sequencing was performed with immunoSEQ multiplex PCR; in TCRdb, only in-frame clones are kept and a portion is missing. The sample has just over 150,000 clones, around 95% seen once. The sequenced material came from blood. Every receptor here comes from a woman aged 40 to 55 in good health. Both conserved end residues are part of each CDR3. The D gene is left open where the match is weak. Rows may omit the clone size; those that give it use once, few, many or a size class.

clone size: -; V gene: TRBV13; D gene: -; J gene: TRBJ1-1; CDR3 protein: CASSLRREVETEAFF; CDR3 DNA: TGTGCCAGCAGCTTACGACGAGAGGTAGAAACTGAAGCTTTCTTT
clone size: -; V gene: TRBV30; D gene: -; J gene: TRBJ1-3; CDR3 protein: CAWSVGGNTIYF; CDR3 DNA: TGTGCCTGGAGTGTGGGTGGAAACACCATATATTTT
clone size: -; V gene: TRBV13; D gene: -; J gene: TRBJ2-1; CDR3 protein: CASSFVGYNEQFF; CDR3 DNA: TGTGCCAGCAGCTTTGTGGGGTACAATGAGCAGTTCTTC
clone size: -; V gene: TRBV7-9; D gene: -; J gene: TRBJ2-7; CDR3 protein: CASSPPGAYEQYF; CDR3 DNA: TGTGCCAGCAGCCCTCCAGGGGCCTACGAGCAGTACTTC
clone size: -; V gene: TRBV14; D gene: TRBD1; J gene: TRBJ1-3; CDR3 protein: CASSPRTGRKSGNTIYF; CDR3 DNA: TGTGCCAGCAGCCCCCGGACAGGGAGGAAATCTGGAAACACCATATATTTT
clone size: -; V gene: TRBV5-1; D gene: -; J gene: TRBJ2-5; CDR3 protein: CASSLEETQYF; CDR3 DNA: TGCGCCAGCAGCTTAGAAGAGACCCAGTACTTC
clone size: -; V gene: TRBV7-2; D gene: TRBD2; J gene: TRBJ2-1; CDR3 protein: CASSLGLAGWGEQFF; CDR3 DNA: TGTGCCAGCAGCTTAGGACTAGCGGGGTGGGGTGAGCAGTTCTTC
clone size: -; V gene: TRBV5-5; D gene: -; J gene: TRBJ2-5; CDR3 protein: CASSLGSVQETQYF; CDR3 DNA: TGTGCCAGCAGCTTGGGGTCAGTCCAAGAGACCCAGTACTTC
clone size: -; V gene: TRBV5-1; D gene: TRBD1; J gene: TRBJ2-2; CDR3 protein: CASSDDRGWDTGELFF; CDR3 DNA: TGCGCCAGCAGCGACGACAGGGGGTGGGACACCGGGGAGCTGTTTTTT
clone size: -; V gene: TRBV7-6; D gene: TRBD1; J gene: TRBJ2-5; CDR3 protein: CASSSPGTVGETQYF; CDR3 DNA: TGTGCCAGCAGTTCCCCCGGGACAGTGGGGGAGACCCAGTACTTC
clone size: -; V gene: TRBV13; D gene: TRBD2; J gene: TRBJ2-5; CDR3 protein: CASSPGTSGGMNQETQYF; CDR3 DNA: TGTGCCAGCAGCCCCGGGACTAGCGGGGGGATGAACCAAGAGACCCAGTACTTC
clone size: once; V gene: TRBV15; D gene: TRBD1; J gene: TRBJ2-7; CDR3 protein: CATARDRGDEQYF; CDR3 DNA: TGTGCGACCGCCCGGGACAGGGGGGACGAGCAGTACTTC
clone size: -; V gene: TRBV7-6; D gene: TRBD1; J gene: TRBJ1-2; CDR3 protein: CASSLEGAGYTF; CDR3 DNA: TGTGCCAGCAGCTTGGAGGGGGCCGGCTACACCTTC
clone size: -; V gene: TRBV5-4; D gene: TRBD1; J gene: TRBJ2-5; CDR3 protein: CASSSYDRAETQYF; CDR3 DNA: TGTGCCAGCAGCTCTTACGACAGGGCAGAGACCCAGTACTTC
clone size: -; V gene: TRBV7-2; D gene: TRBD1; J gene: TRBJ2-2; CDR3 protein: CASSRRQGYTGELFF; CDR3 DNA: TGTGCCAGCAGCCGGCGACAGGGATACACCGGGGAGCTGTTTTTT
clone size: -; V gene: TRBV29-1; D gene: -; J gene: TRBJ2-1; CDR3 protein: CSVEHPSVGREQFF; CDR3 DNA: TGCAGCGTTGAACACCCTAGCGTCGGCAGAGAGCAGTTCTTC
clone size: -; V gene: TRBV6-2/TRBV6-3; D gene: TRBD1; J gene: TRBJ2-7; CDR3 protein: CASSSWTGPYEQYF; CDR3 DNA: TGTGCCAGCAGTTCATGGACAGGGCCCTACGAGCAGTACTTC
clone size: -; V gene: TRBV27; D gene: TRBD2; J gene: TRBJ2-1; CDR3 protein: CASRGMTSGIYNEQFF; CDR3 DNA: TGTGCCAGCAGGGGTATGACTAGCGGGATTTACAATGAGCAGTTCTTC
clone size: -; V gene: TRBV5-1; D gene: TRBD2; J gene: TRBJ2-2; CDR3 protein: CASSLAGGITGELFF; CDR3 DNA: TGCGCCAGCAGCTTAGCGGGAGGAATAACCGGGGAGCTGTTTTTT
clone size: many; V gene: TRBV10-1; D gene: -; J gene: TRBJ1-5; CDR3 protein: CASTVRLMGGYSNQPQHF; CDR3 DNA: TGCGCCAGCACCGTACGGCTTATGGGAGGTTATAGCAATCAGCCCCAGCATTTT
clone size: -; V gene: TRBV18; D gene: -; J gene: TRBJ1-2; CDR3 protein: CASSPIADVNYGYTF; CDR3 DNA: TGTGCCAGCTCACCGATCGCGGACGTTAACTATGGCTACACCTTC
clone size: -; V gene: TRBV6-5; D gene: -; J gene: TRBJ2-7; CDR3 protein: CASSLLRVAEQYF; CDR3 DNA: TGTGCCAGCAGCCTTCTCAGGGTTGCCGAGCAGTACTTC
clone size: -; V gene: TRBV12-3/TRBV12-4; D gene: -; J gene: TRBJ2-3; CDR3 protein: CASSYGRTDTQYF; CDR3 DNA: TGTGCCAGCAGTTATGGGCGCACAGATACGCAGTATTTT
clone size: -; V gene: TRBV6-2/TRBV6-3; D gene: TRBD2; J gene: TRBJ2-1; CDR3 protein: CASSYVDFGTSTNEQFF; CDR3 DNA: TGTGCCAGCAGTTACGTAGATTTTGGGACTAGCACGAATGAGCAGTTCTTC
clone size: -; V gene: TRBV12-5; D gene: -; J gene: TRBJ1-1; CDR3 protein: CASGLGGARQAFF; CDR3 DNA: TGTGCTAGTGGCCTTGGCGGCGCCAGACAAGCTTTCTTT
clone size: -; V gene: TRBV6-5; D gene: -; J gene: TRBJ2-4; CDR3 protein: CASSREAKNIQYF; CDR3 DNA: TGTGCCAGCAGCAGGGAGGCCAAAAACATTCAGTACTTC
clone size: -; V gene: TRBV7-2; D gene: -; J gene: TRBJ2-1; CDR3 protein: CASSLVRVGGEQFF; CDR3 DNA: TGTGCCAGCAGCTTAGTCCGGGTTGGCGGCGAGCAGTTCTTC
clone size: -; V gene: TRBV30; D gene: -; J gene: TRBJ1-6; CDR3 protein: CAWTQTDNSPLHF; CDR3 DNA: TGTGCCTGGACCCAGACAGATAATTCACCCCTCCACTTT
clone size: -; V gene: TRBV14; D gene: TRBD1; J gene: TRBJ2-7; CDR3 protein: CASSQDARVTGQGLYEQYF; CDR3 DNA: TGTGCCAGCAGCCAAGATGCGAGGGTAACGGGACAGGGGCTTTACGAGCAGTACTTC
clone size: -; V gene: TRBV29-1; D gene: -; J gene: TRBJ2-7; CDR3 protein: CSVQAAARTYEQYF; CDR3 DNA: TGCAGCGTGCAAGCAGCAGCTCGGACCTACGAGCAGTACTTC
clone size: -; V gene: TRBV9; D gene: -; J gene: TRBJ1-1; CDR3 protein: CASSTRTENTEAFF; CDR3 DNA: TGTGCCAGCAGCACCCGGACAGAGAACACTGAAGCTTTCTTT
clone size: -; V gene: TRBV6-2/TRBV6-3; D gene: -; J gene: TRBJ1-2; CDR3 protein: CASSSQRNYGYTF; CDR3 DNA: TGTGCCAGCAGTTCCCAGAGAAACTATGGCTACACCTTC
clone size: -; V gene: TRBV28; D gene: TRBD1; J gene: TRBJ1-4; CDR3 protein: CASRIQGFEEKLFF; CDR3 DNA: TGTGCCAGCAGGATACAGGGGTTCGAGGAAAAACTGTTTTTT
clone size: -; V gene: TRBV5-1; D gene: -; J gene: TRBJ1-2; CDR3 protein: CASSLDRVYGYTF; CDR3 DNA: TGCGCCAGCAGCTTGGATAGGGTCTATGGCTACACCTTC
clone size: -; V gene: TRBV6-1; D gene: -; J gene: TRBJ1-1; CDR3 protein: CASSEWVSMNTEAFF; CDR3 DNA: TGTGCCAGCAGTGAATGGGTCAGCATGAACACTGAAGCTTTCTTT
clone size: -; V gene: TRBV2; D gene: TRBD1; J gene: TRBJ1-5; CDR3 protein: CASSLGQANQPQHF; CDR3 DNA: TGTGCCAGCAGCTTAGGACAGGCGAATCAGCCCCAGCATTTT
clone size: -; V gene: TRBV6-5; D gene: -; J gene: TRBJ2-7; CDR3 protein: CASGTGPRSSGEQYF; CDR3 DNA: TGTGCCAGCGGCACTGGTCCCCGCAGTTCGGGCGAGCAGTACTTC
clone size: -; V gene: TRBV6-5; D gene: TRBD1; J gene: TRBJ1-5; CDR3 protein: CASSDRVNNQPQHF; CDR3 DNA: TGTGCCAGCAGCGACAGGGTTAACAATCAGCCCCAGCATTTT
clone size: -; V gene: TRBV19; D gene: TRBD1; J gene: TRBJ2-6; CDR3 protein: CASSRDRVSGANVLTF; CDR3 DNA: TGTGCCAGTAGCCGGGACAGGGTCTCTGGGGCCAACGTCCTGACTTTC
clone size: -; V gene: TRBV5-1; D gene: TRBD1; J gene: TRBJ1-1; CDR3 protein: CASSLRTTGYTEAFF; CDR3 DNA: TGCGCCAGCAGCTTAAGAACGACAGGGTATACTGAAGCTTTCTTT
clone size: -; V gene: TRBV27; D gene: -; J gene: TRBJ1-2; CDR3 protein: CASSRGGGYTF; CDR3 DNA: TGTGCCAGCTCTCGGGGTGGAGGCTACACCTTC
clone size: -; V gene: TRBV21-1; D gene: -; J gene: TRBJ1-6; CDR3 protein: CASSKVEEKTESPLHF; CDR3 DNA: TGTGCCAGCAGCAAAGTGGAGGAAAAGACAGAATCACCCCTCCACTTT
clone size: -; V gene: TRBV6-2/TRBV6-3; D gene: -; J gene: TRBJ1-1; CDR3 protein: CASSYSNRGSAFF; CDR3 DNA: TGTGCCAGCAGTTACTCGAACCGGGGCTCCGCTTTCTTT
clone size: -; V gene: TRBV5-1; D gene: -; J gene: TRBJ2-3; CDR3 protein: CASSSGNTGTDTQYF; CDR3 DNA: TGCGCCAGCAGCTCCGGGAACACGGGCACAGATACGCAGTATTTT
clone size: once; V gene: TRBV2; D gene: -; J gene: TRBJ1-1; CDR3 protein: CASRGPNTEAFF; CDR3 DNA: TGTGCCAGCAGGGGGCCAAACACTGAAGCTTTCTTT
clone size: -; V gene: TRBV5-1; D gene: -; J gene: TRBJ2-2; CDR3 protein: CASSLGRDGTGELFF; CDR3 DNA: TGCGCCAGCAGCTTGGGTCGGGATGGCACCGGGGAGCTGTTTTTT
clone size: -; V gene: TRBV5-4; D gene: TRBD1; J gene: TRBJ2-1; CDR3 protein: CASSFGTGEPYNEQFF; CDR3 DNA: TGTGCCAGCAGCTTTGGGACAGGAGAACCCTACAATGAGCAGTTCTTC
clone size: once; V gene: TRBV19; D gene: -; J gene: TRBJ1-1; CDR3 protein: CASQGYGGTEAFF; CDR3 DNA: TGTGCCAGCCAGGGGTATGGGGGCACTGAAGCTTTCTTT
clone size: -; V gene: TRBV18; D gene: -; J gene: TRBJ1-1; CDR3 protein: CASSAGQTVTEAFF; CDR3 DNA: TGTGCCAGCTCAGCTGGACAGACCGTCACTGAAGCTTTCTTT
clone size: -; V gene: TRBV9; D gene: -; J gene: TRBJ1-1; CDR3 protein: CASSVRDIENTEAFF; CDR3 DNA: TGTGCCAGCAGCGTGCGGGACATCGAGAACACTGAAGCTTTCTTT
clone size: -; V gene: TRBV9; D gene: -; J gene: TRBJ1-2; CDR3 protein: CASSGGEGWGNYGYTF; CDR3 DNA: TGTGCCAGCAGCGGAGGGGAGGGGTGGGGAAACTATGGCTACACCTTC
clone size: once; V gene: TRBV5-1; D gene: -; J gene: TRBJ2-2; CDR3 protein: CASSLPDTTGELFF; CDR3 DNA: TGCGCCAGCAGCTTACCAGATACCACCGGGGAGCTGTTTTTT
clone size: -; V gene: TRBV4-1; D gene: TRBD1; J gene: TRBJ1-6; CDR3 protein: CASSVQGGYGSSPLHF; CDR3 DNA: TGCGCCAGCAGCGTCCAGGGGGGCTATGGTAGTTCACCCCTCCACTTT
clone size: -; V gene: TRBV7-2; D gene: -; J gene: TRBJ1-1; CDR3 protein: CASSLGKRGTEAFF; CDR3 DNA: TGTGCCAGCAGCTTAGGCAAGAGGGGCACTGAAGCTTTCTTT